A single T cell receptor (beta chain) is shown here with its context. Antigen specificity is unknown. These data originate in a study of T cell responses to AZD1222 COVID-19 vaccine. Regarding the study as a whole: Vaccine-associated CD4 TCRs spanned spike, dominant at 160-218 and 743-854. Increases in Spike-specific TCR breadth and depth were seen after two AZD1222 doses. Repertoires were obtained solely post-peak T cell response. Donor demographics were predominantly white British with a female majority; clonal diversity may be underestimated.

The CDR3 has 15 amino acids. The V gene end was trimmed by 0 bases and the J gene end by 2 bases; junction bases not matched to a gene: 0. Germline lookup yields CDR1 SGHRS and CDR2 YFSETQ. TCRdb's copy holds only in-frame clones and misses some; the assay was immunoSEQ multiplex PCR. The sample includes approximately 130,000 clones, approximately 88% seen only once; the top ten take around 5%. The sequencing here drew on peripheral blood, taken 28 days after the second AZD1222 dose. The chain has TRBV5-1 and TRBJ2-1; 9 bases match TRBD1. This TCR was sampled from an adult who received the AZD1222 COVID-19 vaccine. For the CDR3, the DNA is TGCGCCAGCAGCTTGGGGACAGGGGCCTACAATGAGCAGTTCTTC. Translating gives CASSLGTGAYNEQFF.